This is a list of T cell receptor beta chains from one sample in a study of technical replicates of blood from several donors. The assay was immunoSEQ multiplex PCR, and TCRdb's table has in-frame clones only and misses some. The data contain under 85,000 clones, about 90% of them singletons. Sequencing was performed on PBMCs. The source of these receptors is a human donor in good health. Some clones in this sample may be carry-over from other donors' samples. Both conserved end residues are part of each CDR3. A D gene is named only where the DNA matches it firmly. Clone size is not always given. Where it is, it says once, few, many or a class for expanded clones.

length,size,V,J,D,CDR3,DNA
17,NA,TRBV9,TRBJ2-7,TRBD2,CASSEGTGRESPYEQYF,TGTGCCAGCAGCGAGGGGACGGGGAGGGAGTCCCCCTACGAGCAGTACTTC
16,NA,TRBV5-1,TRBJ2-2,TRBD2,CASSFASGGNTGELFF,TGCGCCAGCAGCTTCGCTAGCGGGGGGAACACCGGGGAGCTGTTTTTT
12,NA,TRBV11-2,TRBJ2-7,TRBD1,CASSWDRDEQYF,TGTGCCAGCAGCTGGGACAGGGACGAGCAGTACTTC
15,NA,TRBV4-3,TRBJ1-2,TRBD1,CASSHVGQGFDGYTF,TGCGCCAGCAGCCATGTGGGACAGGGGTTCGACGGCTACACCTTC
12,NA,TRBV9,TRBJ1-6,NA,CASSVGDSPLHF,TGTGCCAGCAGCGTAGGAGATTCACCCCTCCACTTT
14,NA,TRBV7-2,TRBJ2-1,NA,CASSLAGPYNEQFF,TGTGCCAGCAGCTTAGCGGGCCCATACAATGAGCAGTTCTTC
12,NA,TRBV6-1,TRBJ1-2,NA,CASTVKEGGYTF,TGTGCCAGCACCGTGAAGGAGGGTGGCTACACCTTC
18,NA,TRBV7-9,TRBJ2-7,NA,CASSPQSSDGAVSYEQYF,TGTGCCAGCAGCCCACAATCCTCCGATGGGGCAGTCTCCTACGAGCAGTACTTC
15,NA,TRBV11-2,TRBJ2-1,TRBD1,CASSPDGTGRNEQFF,TGTGCCAGCAGTCCGGATGGGACAGGAAGGAATGAGCAGTTCTTC
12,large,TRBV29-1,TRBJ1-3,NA,CSADTPGNTIYF,TGCAGCGCGGACACGCCTGGAAACACCATATATTTT
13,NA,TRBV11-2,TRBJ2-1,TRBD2,CASLSGSGRAPFF,TGTGCCAGCCTTTCAGGTAGCGGGAGGGCCCCGTTCTTC
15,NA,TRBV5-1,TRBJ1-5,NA,CASSPGGNSNQPQHF,TGCGCCAGCAGCCCGGGGGGGAATAGCAATCAGCCCCAGCATTTT
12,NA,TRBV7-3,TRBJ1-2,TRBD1,CASGDRGTGYTF,TGTGCCAGCGGCGACAGGGGGACGGGCTACACCTTC
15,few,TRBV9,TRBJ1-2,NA,CASSVEAGTSYGYTF,TGTGCCAGCAGCGTAGAGGCAGGGACAAGCTATGGCTACACCTTC
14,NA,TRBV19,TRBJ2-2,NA,CASSIVGSTGELFF,TGTGCCAGTAGTATAGTTGGGAGCACCGGGGAGCTGTTTTTT
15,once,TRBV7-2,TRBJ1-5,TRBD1,CASSLNRDSNQSQHF,TGTGCCAGCAGCCTGAATCGGGACAGCAATCAGTCCCAGCATTTT